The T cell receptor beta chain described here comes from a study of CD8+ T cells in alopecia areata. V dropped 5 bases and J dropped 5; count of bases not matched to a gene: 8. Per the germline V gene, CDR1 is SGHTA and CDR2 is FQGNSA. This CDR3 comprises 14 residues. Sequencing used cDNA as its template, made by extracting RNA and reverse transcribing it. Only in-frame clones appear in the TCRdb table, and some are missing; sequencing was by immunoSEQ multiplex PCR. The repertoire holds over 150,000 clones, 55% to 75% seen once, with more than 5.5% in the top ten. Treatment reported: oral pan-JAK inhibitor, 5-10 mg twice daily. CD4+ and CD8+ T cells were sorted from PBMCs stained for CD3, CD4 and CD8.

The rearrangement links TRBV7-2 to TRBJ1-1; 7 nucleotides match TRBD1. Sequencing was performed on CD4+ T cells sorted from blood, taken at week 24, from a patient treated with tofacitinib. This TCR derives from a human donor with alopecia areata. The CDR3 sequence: CASSADREGTEAFF. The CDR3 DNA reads TGTGCCAGCAGCGCCGACAGGGAGGGGACTGAAGCTTTCTTT.